The next 5 T cell receptor beta chains were all read from a single sample in a study of response to subunit inactivated influenza vaccine. Each CDR3 protein gets one entry after TCRdb re-called the RT-PCR reads with MiXCR. The data contain 710,000 or so distinct CDR3 sequences, about 15% of them singletons. The sample consisted of PBMCs from blood, taken 11 to 12 days after vaccination. These receptors were obtained from a man in his forties or fifties who received an inactivated influenza vaccine.

This clonotype was seen many times. The chain has TRBV6-6 and TRBJ1-6, with unresolved D. The CDR3 covers 12 residues. CDR1 is MNHNY, CDR2 SVGAGI, per germline (reference sequence). V lost 8 bases and J 7 bases, leaving 9 bases between the germline ends. CDR3 nucleotide sequence: TGTGCCAGCGCGCGGCAGAATTCACCCCTCCACTTT. This codes for CASARQNSPLHF.

This clonotype has more than one count but fewer than ten. The genes are TRBV5-4 and TRBJ2-1; D unresolved. The V end lost 0 bases, the J end lost 4 bases, and 8 bases lay between the germline ends. CDR1 SGHNT and CDR2 YYREEE come from the germline V gene (reference sequence). The CDR3 covers 14 residues. The CDR3 sequence: CASSLETEYNEQFF. The CDR3 DNA sequence: TGTGCCAGCAGCTTGGAAACAGAATACAATGAGCAGTTCTTC.

This clonotype was observed a handful of times. V gene TRBV20-1 combines with J gene TRBJ2-7, with D perhaps TRBD2 (5 bases). Deletions cut 2 bases from V and 2 bases from J, with 10 bases between. The CDR3 length is 13 residues. The germline V gene encodes CDR1 DFQATT and CDR2 SNEGSKA (reference sequence). DNA of the CDR3: TGCAGTGCTAGATTAGCGTCTACCTACGAGCAGTACTTC. Its protein is CSARLASTYEQYF.

This clonotype was detected only a few times. CDR3 nucleotides: TGTGCCAGCAGTTACTCGTTCGAGGCCCTTCACAGGGTTAAAGAAAAACTGTTTTTT. Amino acids: CASSYSFEALHRVKEKLFF. This sequence joins TRBV6-5 and TRBJ1-4, with D possibly matching TRBD1 (6 bases). CDR3 length equals 19 residues. V was pared by 0 bases and J by 8 bases, with 25 bases between. CDR1 and CDR2 from the germline V gene are MNHEY and SVGAGI.

This clonotype was found a few times. The chain carries TRBV7-9 and TRBJ2-1; 10 positions agree with TRBD2. The CDR3 is 17 residues long. Trimming removed 2 bases from V and 8 bases from J; junction bases left unmatched: 12. Germline-derived CDR1 and CDR2 are SEHNR and FQNEAQ (reference sequence). CDR3 DNA sequence: TGTGCCAGCAGCTTAAAGAAGTCTAGCGGGAGCAGGGATGAGCAGTTCTTC. It specifies CASSLKKSSGSRDEQFF.